This record concerns one T cell receptor beta chain sequence. Its specificity is unknown. This may come from a read error, since a much larger clone is one base off. For TCRbeta, the library was prepared with unique molecular identifiers. Using its own MiXCR run on the PCR reads, TCRdb lists one record per CDR3 protein. The repertoire consists of 450,000 to 600,000 distinct CDR3 sequences, with 10% to 15% occurring once and the leading ten covering about 2.2%. This sample is part of a study of T-cell reconstitution after alpha-beta-depleted transplantation in children. This CDR3 contains 15 residues. Germline V CDR1 and CDR2: MNHEY, SVGAGI. The study, taken as a whole, reports: Alpha-beta T cells about two months after transplant reportedly derived from several hundred expanded graft clones. Surviving thymic progenitors and recipient T cells were the source of high TCRbeta diversity at day 60 in some patients.

The source of this sequence is a male patient between 5 and 17 years old who had a stem cell transplant for acute myeloid leukemia, so the T cells may come from the graft donor. The V gene is TRBV6-5, the J gene TRBJ1-1, with D possibly TRBD1 on 6 matching bases. The sample consisted of PBMCs, mostly from graft donor cells, taken 360 days after TCRalphabeta/CD19-depleted stem cell transplant. CDR3 DNA: TGTGCCAGCATTTACATAATTTCAGGGGACACTGAAGCTTTCTTT. Residues: CASIYIISGDTEAFF.